This T cell receptor (beta chain) was recorded in a study of STAT5B mutations in CD4+ large granular lymphocyte leukemia. Study details: Healthy donors showed HLA-associated enrichment of the CDR3 'QG' motif. Study-level results: Main leukemic clonotypes were patient-specific, but under 30% appeared at low frequency elsewhere. 8/27 top patient clones versus 2/35 control clones were TRBV06-family.

Per germline, CDR1 SQVTM and CDR2 ANQGSEA. The CDR3 extends over 16 amino acids. With 6 bases clipped from V and 0 bases from J, the junction kept 8 bases outside the gene matches. Some clones are missing from TCRdb's copy, which holds only in-frame ones; the method was immunoSEQ multiplex PCR. The top ten hold about 4.5% of the sample, which has around 30,000 clones, about 82% seen once. About this clone: Its antigen is not known.

The sample taken for sequencing was CD4+ T cells from blood buffy coats. The clonotype was recovered from a human donor in good health. The chain joins TRBV29-1 to TRBJ2-3, with 11 bases that match TRBD2. The CDR3 reads CSVPGTSGTSTDTQYF. The CDR3 DNA reads as TGCAGCGTCCCGGGGACTAGCGGCACTAGCACAGATACGCAGTATTTT.